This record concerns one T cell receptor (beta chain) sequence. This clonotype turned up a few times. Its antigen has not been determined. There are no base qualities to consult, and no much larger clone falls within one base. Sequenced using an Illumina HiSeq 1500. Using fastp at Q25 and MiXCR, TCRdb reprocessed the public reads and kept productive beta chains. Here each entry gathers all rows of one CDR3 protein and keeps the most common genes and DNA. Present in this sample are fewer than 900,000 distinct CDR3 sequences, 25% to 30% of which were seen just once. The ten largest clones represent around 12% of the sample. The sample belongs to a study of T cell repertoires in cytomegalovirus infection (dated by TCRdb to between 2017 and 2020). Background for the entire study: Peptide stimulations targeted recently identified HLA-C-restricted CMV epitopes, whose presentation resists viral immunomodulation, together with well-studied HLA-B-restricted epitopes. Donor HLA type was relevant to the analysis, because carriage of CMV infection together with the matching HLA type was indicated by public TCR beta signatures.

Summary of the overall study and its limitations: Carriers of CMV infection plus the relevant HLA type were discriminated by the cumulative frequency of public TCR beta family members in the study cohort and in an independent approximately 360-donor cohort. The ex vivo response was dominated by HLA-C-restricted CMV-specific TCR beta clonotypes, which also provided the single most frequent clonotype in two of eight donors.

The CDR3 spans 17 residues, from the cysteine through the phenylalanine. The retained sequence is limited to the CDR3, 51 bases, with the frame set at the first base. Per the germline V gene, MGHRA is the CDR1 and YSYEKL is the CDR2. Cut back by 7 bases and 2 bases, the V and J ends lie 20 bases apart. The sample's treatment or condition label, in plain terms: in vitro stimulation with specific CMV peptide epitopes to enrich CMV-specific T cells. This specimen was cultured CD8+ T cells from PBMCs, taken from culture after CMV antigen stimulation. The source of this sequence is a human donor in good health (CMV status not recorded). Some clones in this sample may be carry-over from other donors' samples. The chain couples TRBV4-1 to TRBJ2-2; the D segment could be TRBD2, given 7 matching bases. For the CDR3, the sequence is CASTGGGRFPNTGELFF. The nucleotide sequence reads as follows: TGCGCCAGCACAGGCGGGGGCCGATTCCCCAACACCGGGGAGCTGTTTTTT.